These 13 T cell receptor beta chains were all obtained from the same sample, sequenced in a study of T-cell memory formation after mild COVID-19. TCRdb fed the 5' RACE reads into MiXCR, producing one record per CDR3 protein. The table includes fewer than 650,000 distinct CDR3 sequences, around a sixth detected once. What was sequenced was PBMCs or a T cell subset sorted from them (not recorded which). These receptors came from an adult woman who had mild COVID-19 (a few samples of this study predate the infection). Cell type and time point are not known.

This chain joins TRBV1 and TRBJ2-7; TRBD1 reflects the table's D call only, with no check against the DNA. TRBV1 is a pseudogene segment. This CDR3 region has 13 residues. CDR3 amino acids: CTSSPDRGHQQYF. CDR3 nucleotides: TGCACCAGCAGCCCCGACAGGGGGCATCAGCAGTACTTC.

The count of this clonotype is one. J is TRBJ1-1 and V is TRBV27; D unclear. CDR1 is MNHEY, CDR2 SMNVEV, per germline (reference sequence). The CDR3 is made up of 13 amino acids. Trimming took off 4 bases at V and 1 base at J, with 7 bases between the two ends. This chain's CDR3 is CASSSTSNTEAFF. The CDR3 region has the DNA TGTGCCAGCAGTTCCACATCGAACACTGAAGCTTTCTTT.

The chain combines TRBV5-5 with TRBJ2-5; unclear D gene. The CDR3 totals 13 residues. The germline V gene encodes CDR1 SGHKS and CDR2 YYEKEE (reference sequence). The V gene lost 1 base and the J gene lost 2 bases, with 6 bases spanning the gap. The CDR3 sequence is CASSLSAQETQYF. In DNA, the CDR3 is TGTGCCAGCAGCTTGAGCGCGCAAGAGACCCAGTACTTC.

This clonotype turned up a few times. The rearrangement links TRBV7-2 to TRBJ2-1; D ambiguous. From germline, CDR1 is SGHTA and CDR2 FQGNSA. The CDR3 is 15 amino acids. Trimming removed 3 bases from V and 9 bases from J, with 18 bases in between. The CDR3 DNA sequence: TGTGCCAGCAGCTTGGGCCAGGTAGTAGTCGGTGAGCAGTTCTTC. This gives the protein CASSLGQVVVGEQFF.

The chain links TRBV20-1 to TRBJ2-7, with D perhaps assigned TRBD1 or TRBD2 (5 bases each). The CDR3 contains 15 residues. The V gene's germline CDR1 is DFQATT and CDR2 SNEGSKA (reference sequence). V was trimmed by 4 bases and J by 3 bases, leaving 19 bases between them. The CDR3: CSAIKIGAANYEQYF. CDR3 DNA: TGCAGTGCTATTAAGATCGGGGCCGCGAACTACGAGCAGTACTTC.

CDR3: CASSQDKATGELFF. The DNA of the CDR3 is TGTGCCAGCAGCCAAGATAAGGCGACCGGGGAGCTGTTTTTT. The genes are TRBV3-1 and TRBJ2-2; D is unclear. The CDR3 extends over 14 amino acids. Germline CDR1 and CDR2: LGHDT and YNNKEL (reference sequence). The ends were cut back, 0 bases at V and 5 bases at J, with 7 bases in the middle.

The chain carries TRBV12-3 or TRBV12-4 and TRBJ2-3; TRBD1 aligns across 10 bases. There are 17 residues in the CDR3. Trimming cost V 6 bases and J 3 bases; bases outside gene matches: 12. The CDR3 DNA follows: TGTGCCAGCAGCCCTCCCCGGTGGGGACAGGGGACAGATACGCAGTATTTT. Its protein product is CASSPPRWGQGTDTQYF.

The sample holds a few counts of this clonotype. The chain employs TRBV12-3 or TRBV12-4 and TRBJ2-1, with a possible D match to TRBD1 (6 bases). This CDR3 is built from 15 residues. The V end lost 3 bases, the J end lost 7 bases, and 16 bases lay between the germline ends. The chain's CDR3 is CASSFDGGKGNEQFF. The CDR3 DNA reads TGTGCCAGCAGTTTTGATGGGGGCAAAGGGAATGAGCAGTTCTTC.

Ten or more counts support this clonotype. The chain has TRBV7-6 and TRBJ2-1, with D possibly matching TRBD2 (5 bases). The V and J ends lost 0 bases and 2 bases respectively, with 8 bases between them. The CDR3 contains 15 residues. Per the germline V gene, CDR1 is SGHVS and CDR2 is FNYEAQ. Here the CDR3 DNA reads TGTGCCAGCAGCTTAGCAAGGCGGGCCTACAATGAGCAGTTCTTC. Protein: CASSLARRAYNEQFF.

This clonotype was found many times. The chain links TRBV20-1 to TRBJ1-2; 8 nucleotides agree with TRBD1. Germline V gene lookup returns CDR1 DFQATT and CDR2 SNEGSKA (reference sequence). CDR3 length equals 14 residues. V trimming: 0 bases; J trimming: 1 base; junction bases outside the gene matches: 1. This CDR3 is CSAREQGVNYGYTF. CDR3 DNA: TGCAGTGCTAGAGAACAGGGGGTTAACTATGGCTACACCTTC.

There are a few counts of this clonotype. The chain links TRBV7-9 to TRBJ1-5; 7 nucleotides agree with TRBD1. CDR3 length: 15 amino acids. V dropped 5 bases and J dropped 2; count of bases not matched to a gene: 6. Germline V gene lookup returns CDR1 SEHNR and CDR2 FQNEAQ (reference sequence). The CDR3 nucleotides are TGTGCCAGCAGCGCAAACAGGGGTGGCAATCAGCCCCAGCATTTT. This gives the protein CASSANRGGNQPQHF.

This clonotype was counted a few times. This chain joins TRBV9 and TRBJ2-7, with D tentatively TRBD1 (6 bases). Germline V gene data show CDR1 as SGDLS and CDR2 as YYNGEE. The CDR3 is 16 amino acids. V lost 2 bases and J 2 bases, leaving 17 bases between the germline ends. For the CDR3, the DNA is TGTGCCAGCAGCGTCTACAGCGCAGGGGCAACCTACGAGCAGTACTTC. It specifies CASSVYSAGATYEQYF.

This clonotype was detected a few times. J is TRBJ1-1 and V is TRBV7-2; D unresolved. V lost 5 bases to trimming and J lost 7 bases, with 11 bases between them. CDR1 and CDR2 from the germline V gene are SGHTA and FQGNSA. The CDR3 totals 12 residues. The CDR3: CASSRSGVEAFF. The CDR3 nucleotides read TGTGCCAGCAGCAGATCCGGGGTTGAAGCTTTCTTT.